This T cell receptor beta chain was obtained from a study of T cell repertoires in cytomegalovirus infection. The study's findings and limits: Summed frequency of public TCR beta families distinguished CMV carriers with the relevant HLA.

Comments on this clonotype: Its specificity is unknown.

In germline, CDR1 is MNHEY, CDR2 SVGEGT. V was trimmed by 2 bases and J by 5 bases, leaving 15 bases between them. CDR3 length equals 16 residues. TCRdb analysed the reads with MiXCR anew, one entry per CDR3 protein. The sample yields some 170,000 distinct CDR3 sequences, about a sixth seen once. This receptor was identified in a human donor in good health (CMV status not recorded). Some clones in this sample may be carry-over from other donors' samples. V gene TRBV6-2 or TRBV6-3 combines with J gene TRBJ1-4, with TRBD1 as a possible D gene (5 bases). The sequenced sample consisted of CD8+ T cells from PBMCs. CDR3 protein: CASSYATGTINEKLFF. The DNA for the CDR3 is TGTGCCAGCAGTTACGCGACCGGGACCATAAATGAAAAACTGTTTTTT.